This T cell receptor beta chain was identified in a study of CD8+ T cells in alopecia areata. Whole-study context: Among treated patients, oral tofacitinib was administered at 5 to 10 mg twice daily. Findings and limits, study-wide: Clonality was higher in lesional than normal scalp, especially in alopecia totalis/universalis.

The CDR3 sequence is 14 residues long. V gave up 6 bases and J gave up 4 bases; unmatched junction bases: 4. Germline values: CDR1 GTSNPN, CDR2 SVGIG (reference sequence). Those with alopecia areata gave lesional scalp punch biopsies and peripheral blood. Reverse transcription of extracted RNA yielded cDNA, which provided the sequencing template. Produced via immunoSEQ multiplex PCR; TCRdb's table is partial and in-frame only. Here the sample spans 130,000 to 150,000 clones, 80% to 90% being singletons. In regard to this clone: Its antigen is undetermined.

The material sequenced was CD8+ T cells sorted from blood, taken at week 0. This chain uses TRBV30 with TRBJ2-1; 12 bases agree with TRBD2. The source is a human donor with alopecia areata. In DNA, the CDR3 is TGTGCCTGTTGGACTAGCGGGGTGTACAATGAGCAGTTCTTC. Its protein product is CACWTSGVYNEQFF.